These T cell receptor beta chains were read from a single sample in a study of regulatory T cells in long-lasting Graves disease. TCRdb reanalysed the multiplex PCR reads using MiXCR and keeps one entry per CDR3 protein. In the table there are around 510,000 distinct CDR3 sequences, about 20% of which are singletons. This sample comprised peripheral blood mononuclear cells (PBMCs), obtained when the disease was refractory, from a patient treated with antithyroid drugs. Receptors originate from a female donor with Graves disease. Each CDR3 is given with its conserved first and last residue. The D gene is left open where the match is weak. Clone size, where shown, is once, few, many, or a class for clones that have expanded.

d_gene	v_gene	j_gene	abundance	CDR3nt	CDR3aa
TRBD2	TRBV9	TRBJ2-7	few	TGTGCCAGCAGCGTAAGCGGGGCCTCCTACGAGCAGTACTTC	CASSVSGASYEQYF
TRBD2	TRBV4-2	TRBJ2-5	few	TGTGCCAGCAGCCAAGTGGCGGGAGCGGGAGGAGTAGTCCAGTACTTC	CASSQVAGAGGVVQYF
TRBD2	TRBV20-1	TRBJ2-7	few	TGCAGTGCTAGAGATTGGGCGGGAGTTGGCTACGAGCAGTACTTC	CSARDWAGVGYEQYF
TRBD1	TRBV28	TRBJ1-2	many	TGTGCCAGCAGTAGGACAGGGGGGCACTATGGCTACACCTTC	CASSRTGGHYGYTF
.	TRBV2	TRBJ1-6	many	TGTGCCAGCAGTGGTCTGACAGACAATTCACCCCTCCACTTT	CASSGLTDNSPLHF
.	TRBV11-3	TRBJ1-6	many	TGTGCCAGCAGCCATGGACAGAATTCACCCCTCCACTTT	CASSHGQNSPLHF
.	TRBV27	TRBJ2-6	few	TGTGCCAGCACGTTGTGGGGCCTGAGGTCCGGGGCCAACGTCCTGACTTTC	CASTLWGLRSGANVLTF
.	TRBV10-3	TRBJ2-1	.	TGTGCCATCAGGGTGGGACCCGGCCTCTCCCACAATGAGCAGTTCTTC	CAIRVGPGLSHNEQFF
TRBD1	TRBV28	TRBJ1-5	many	TGTGCCAGCAGGATGACAGGGGGCCTTCAGCCCCAGCATTTT	CASRMTGGLQPQHF
.	TRBV20-1	TRBJ1-4	many	TGCAGTGCTAGAGATTACAGGGCTCATGAAAAACTGTTTTTT	CSARDYRAHEKLFF
.	TRBV6-9	TRBJ2-7	.	TGTGCCAGCAGTTACCCGTACCCTGGCGGGGCCAACGACGAGCAGTACTTC	CASSYPYPGGANDEQYF
TRBD1	TRBV6-1	TRBJ2-2	many	TGTGCCAGCAGTGAACCCCAGGGGGCGGTCGGGGAGCTGTTTTTT	CASSEPQGAVGELFF
.	TRBV7-9	TRBJ1-2	few	TGTGCCAGCAGCCCCATGGAGGGCTACACCTTC	CASSPMEGYTF
TRBD1	TRBV5-6	TRBJ1-4	few	TGTGCCAGCAGCTGGGGACAGGGACGGGATGAAAAACTGTTTTTT	CASSWGQGRDEKLFF
.	TRBV30	TRBJ1-3	.	TGTGCCTGGAGCGCATTAAACACCATATATTTT	CAWSALNTIYF
TRBD2	TRBV6-1	TRBJ2-5	many	TGTGCCAGCAGTGAGACTAGCGGGAGTTATTGGGAGACCCAGTACTTC	CASSETSGSYWETQYF
TRBD1	TRBV28	TRBJ2-1	few	TGTGCCAGCAATGACAGGGTGCACAATGAGCAGTTCTTC	CASNDRVHNEQFF
TRBD2	TRBV7-4	TRBJ2-2	.	TGTGCCAGCAGCGTAGGGGCTAGCGGGAGGGGGAACACCGGGGAGCTGTTTTTT	CASSVGASGRGNTGELFF
.	TRBV2	TRBJ2-7	few	TGTGCCAGCAGTGATCGGCGGGAATCCCACGAGCAGTACTTC	CASSDRRESHEQYF
.	TRBV10-3	TRBJ2-2	few	TGTGCCCTTCATAAAGGGACTTTGGAAACCGGGGAGCTGTTTTTT	CALHKGTLETGELFF
TRBD2	TRBV20-1	TRBJ2-7	few	TGCAGTGGGCTAGCGGACTACTACGAGCAGTACTTC	CSGLADYYEQYF
.	TRBV7-3	TRBJ2-4	.	TGTGCCAGCAGCTTACCGGCGGGCCCCCATCTAGCCAAAAACATTCAGTACTTC	CASSLPAGPHLAKNIQYF
TRBD1	TRBV12-3/TRBV12-4	TRBJ1-5	many	TGTGCCAGCAGCAACACGGGACAGCTCCTTAAAACCCAGCATTTT	CASSNTGQLLKTQHF
TRBD1	TRBV27	TRBJ1-2	many	TGTGCCAGCACCCGAGACAGGGGGACGGATGGCTACACCTTC	CASTRDRGTDGYTF
TRBD1	TRBV19	TRBJ1-5	.	TGTGCCAGTAGTATGGGGGACAGAGGAAGCAATCAGCCCCAGCATTTT	CASSMGDRGSNQPQHF
TRBD1	TRBV7-6	TRBJ1-4	many	TGTGCCAGCAGCTCAGGACAGGGGGCTAGGTTGGCGACTAATGAAAAACTGTTTTTT	CASSSGQGARLATNEKLFF
.	TRBV11-2	TRBJ2-2	many	TGTGCCAGCAGCTCCCGTAATAACCGGGGCGAGCTGTTTTTT	CASSSRNNRGELFF
TRBD2	TRBV14	TRBJ2-7	few	TGTGCCAGCAGCCAAGTTGGGGTACATGCCCTTCGCGTCGCGGGGGTCGAGCAGTACTTC	CASSQVGVHALRVAGVEQYF
.	TRBV6-1	TRBJ2-1	many	TGTGCCAGCAGTGTGTCGGGAGAGGCCTACAATGAGCAGTTCTTC	CASSVSGEAYNEQFF
TRBD2	TRBV6-1	TRBJ2-7	many	TGTGCCAGCAGGCTAGCGGGCATCTACGAGCAGTACTTC	CASRLAGIYEQYF
.	TRBV5-1	TRBJ1-4	.	TGCGCCAGCAGCTTGCAGGGGAGGGAAAAACTGTTTTTT	CASSLQGREKLFF
.	TRBV20-1	TRBJ2-2	.	TGCAGTGCTAGGGCCCTTGGAGGTGACACCGGGGAGCTGTTTTTT	CSARALGGDTGELFF
.	TRBV28	TRBJ2-5	many	TGTGCCAGCATCTCGGACGGGGGATGGGAGACCCAGTACTTC	CASISDGGWETQYF
.	TRBV30	TRBJ2-2	.	TGTGCCTGGAGGTCTGAGGGTCCCGGGGAGCTGTTTTTT	CAWRSEGPGELFF
.	TRBV5-6	TRBJ1-1	few	TGTGCCAGCAGCTGGGACCAGAACACTGAAGCTTTCTTT	CASSWDQNTEAFF
TRBD2	TRBV15	TRBJ2-7	.	TGTGCCACCAGTCCCAAGCGGGAGCAAGGCGAGCAGTACTTC	CATSPKREQGEQYF